This T cell receptor (beta chain) came from a study of cytomegalovirus exposure and HLA in healthy donors. The V end was cut by 3 bases, the J end by 4 bases, with 15 bases between. Germline CDR1 and CDR2: KGHSH and LQKENI. The CDR3 length is 15 residues. A multiplex PCR was run with 60 Vbeta primers and 13 Jbeta primers. Authors' analysis steps: Unique TCR beta chains totaled roughly 79 million in a later count, with roughly 12 million of them shared. This table comes from immunoSEQ multiplex PCR, and its TCRdb copy is limited to in-frame clones, with some not included. D and trimming were read from the DNA, whereas the V and J calls and clone size are those reported in that table. The sample has about 110,000 clones; over 70% are singletons.

This clonotype was sampled from a man aged 25-40 years in good health and CMV-seronegative. The sample comprised PBMCs. J is TRBJ1-2 and V is TRBV18, with a tentative D call TRBD1 (6 bases). The CDR3 DNA is TGTGCCAGCTCACCGGCGGACAGTGGGGCCTATGGCTACACCTTC. This sequence encodes CASSPADSGAYGYTF.